One and the same sample provided the 29 T cell receptor beta chains below, sequenced in a study of vaccination effects on CD4 cells after COVID-19. Sequencing was preceded by expansion of antigen-specific CD4+ T cells with viral peptide pools in the ViraFEST assay. Subsequent to roughly 9 days of culture, CD4+ T cells were isolated. Negative nucleocapsid antibody tests before and after vaccination confirmed no previous SARS-CoV-2 infection. Antigens for these TCRs are unknown. Profiled with immunoSEQ multiplex PCR; TCRdb holds only in-frame clones, not every one. The profile shows about 73,000 clones, approximately 75% of them singletons. The sequenced sample was CD4+ T cells from PBMCs cultured with HCoV-NL63 spike peptides, obtained before COVID-19 vaccination. The receptors stem from a human donor who received a COVID-19 vaccine.

The chain combines TRBV9 with TRBJ1-2; D not certain. Per the germline V gene, CDR1 is SGDLS and CDR2 is YYNGEE. The germline V and J ends were trimmed by 0 bases and 5 bases, with 11 bases remaining between them. The CDR3 has 14 residues. DNA for the CDR3: TGTGCCAGCAGCGTAGGAGGACGGCCGTATGGCTACACCTTC. Its translation is CASSVGGRPYGYTF.

V is TRBV12-5 and J is TRBJ2-7; D is uncertain. Germline-derived CDR1 and CDR2 are LGHNT and FRNRAP. The V gene lost 2 bases and the J gene lost 7 bases, with 3 bases spanning the gap. The CDR3 loop spans 10 amino acids. The CDR3 DNA sequence: TGTGCTAGTGGTTTGCGAGAGCAGTACGTC. It is translated as CASGLREQYV.

The chain couples TRBV4-3 to TRBJ1-6; maybe TRBD1 (5 bases). The germline CDR1 and CDR2 sequences are LGHNA and YSLEER. Deletions cut 1 base from V and 0 bases from J, with 16 bases between. The CDR3 extends over 19 amino acids. CDR3 in amino acids: CASSQGPRDQSSYNSPLHF. The CDR3 nucleotides are TGCGCCAGCAGCCAAGGACCCAGGGACCAGAGCTCCTATAATTCACCCCTCCACTTT.

The V gene is TRBV21-1, the J gene TRBJ2-7; TRBD2, the table's D call, was not compared with the DNA. TRBV21-1 constitutes a pseudogene. CDR3 size: 11 residues. The CDR3 DNA follows: TGTGCCAGCAGGGAGGTTGACGAGCAGTACGTC. It encodes CASREVDEQYV.

This chain connects TRBV11-3 to TRBJ2-7, with D possibly TRBD2 on 5 matching bases. Germline CDR1 reads SGHNT; CDR2 reads YENEEA. Trimming cost V 3 bases and J 3 bases, with 12 bases left between them. The CDR3 is 14 residues long. The CDR3 sequence is CASSFPADYYEQYV. CDR3 in DNA: TGTGCCAGCAGCTTCCCCGCCGACTACTACGAGCAGTACGTC.

This clone was seen once. The chain couples TRBV6-1 to TRBJ1-1, with TRBD1 matching over 9 bases. This CDR3 has 16 amino acids. The V gene's germline CDR1 is MNHNS and CDR2 SASEGT. V lost 1 base and J lost 4; bases outside the gene matches: 7. CDR3 residues: CASSEEGTGSVTEAFF. As DNA, the CDR3 is TGTGCCAGCAGTGAAGAAGGGACAGGGTCCGTCACTGAAGCTTTCTTT.

The genes are TRBV24-1 and TRBJ2-2; the D call may be TRBD1 or TRBD2 (5 bases each). This CDR3 is built from 15 residues. Between the trimmed V and J ends, which lost 1 base and 2 bases, there was a span of 7 bases. Germline CDR1 reads KGHDR; CDR2 reads SFDVKD. The CDR3 protein is CATSDFGGNTGELFF. The CDR3 coding sequence is TGTGCCACCAGTGATTTTGGGGGAAACACCGGGGAGCTGTTTTTT.

The chain couples TRBV24-1 to TRBJ2-3; D unclear. There are 14 residues in the CDR3. Looked up from germline, CDR1 is KGHDR and CDR2 is SFDVKD. Trimming took off 5 bases at V and 1 base at J, with 9 bases between the two ends. The CDR3 spells CATSGSTRTDTQYF. The CDR3, as DNA: TGTGCCACCAGTGGTTCCACCCGCACAGATACGCAGTATTTT.

This chain uses TRBV27 with TRBJ2-1, with 8 nucleotides matching TRBD1. Germline loops: CDR1 MNHEY, CDR2 SMNVEV (reference sequence). This CDR3 comprises 14 residues. J gave up 6 bases and V 5 bases, and 6 bases lay outside the gene matches. CDR3: CASSLHQGANEQFF. In DNA, the CDR3 is TGTGCCAGCAGTCTCCACCAGGGGGCCAATGAGCAGTTCTTC.

This clone was observed once. This sequence joins TRBV24-1 and TRBJ2-3; D possibly corresponds to TRBD1 (6 bases). CDR1 and CDR2 (germline): KGHDR, SFDVKD. The CDR3 loop spans 13 amino acids. V lost 12 bases and J lost 4, with 16 bases in between. The CDR3 is CASQGQGSDTQYF. The CDR3 DNA reads as TGTGCCTCCCAGGGGCAGGGTTCAGATACGCAGTATTTT.

This clone was seen a few times. This chain connects TRBV10-1 to TRBJ1-1; D is perhaps TRBD1 (5 bases). Germline V gives CDR1 WNHNN, CDR2 SYGVQD (reference sequence). CDR3 length equals 13 residues. Between the trimmed V and J ends, which lost 8 bases and 4 bases, there was a span of 14 bases. CDR3 coding DNA: TGCGCCAGCTTCCCTGGGGGTGGCACTGAAGCTTTCTTT. It codes for CASFPGGGTEAFF.

This chain links TRBV19 with TRBJ1-3; D possibly corresponds to TRBD1 (5 bases). Germline-derived CDR1 and CDR2 are LNHDA and SQIVND (reference sequence). The length of the CDR3 is 17 residues. The V end lost 5 bases, the J end lost 0 bases, and 17 bases lay between the germline ends. CDR3 protein: CASSDHLGRSSGNTIYF. In DNA form, the CDR3 reads TGTGCCAGTAGTGATCATTTGGGACGGTCCTCTGGAAACACCATATATTTT.

The V call is TRBV7-2, the J call TRBJ1-2; TRBD1 agrees at 8 bases. The CDR3 contains 14 residues. Germline CDR1 reads SGHTA; CDR2 reads FQGNSA. The J segment lost 8 bases and the V segment lost 1 base, leaving 6 bases of the junction unmatched. CDR3 loop: CASSLEQGAWGYTF. Written as DNA, the CDR3 is TGTGCCAGCAGCTTAGAGCAGGGGGCCTGGGGCTACACCTTC.

The chain joins TRBV19 to TRBJ2-6; D remains unclear. The CDR3 totals 13 residues. Germline values: CDR1 LNHDA, CDR2 SQIVND (reference sequence). V shed 10 bases and J shed 0 bases, with 7 bases lying between them. The CDR3 spells CATRASGANVLTF. The CDR3 nucleotides read TGTGCCACCCGGGCCTCTGGGGCCAACGTCCTGACTTTC. Looking up the rest from reference TRBV19 and TRBJ2-6 gives the full variable domain: DGGITQSPKYLFRKEGQNVTLSCEQNLNHDAMYWYRQDPGQGLRLIYYSQIVNDFQKGDIAEGYSVSREKKESFPLTVTSAQKNPTAFYLCATRASGANVLTFGAGSRLTVL.

The chain combines TRBV24-1 with TRBJ2-1; 9 bases line up with TRBD1. The CDR3 spans 18 residues. Germline assignment: CDR1 KGHDR and CDR2 SFDVKD. V lost 4 bases and J lost 0; bases outside the gene matches: 9. The CDR3 spells CATSDPAQGAASYNEQFF. DNA for the CDR3: TGTGCCACCAGTGACCCAGCACAGGGGGCGGCCTCCTACAATGAGCAGTTCTTC.

The chain has TRBV5-1 and TRBJ2-2, with D perhaps TRBD2 (5 bases). The germline V gene has CDR1 SGHRS and CDR2 YFSETQ. This CDR3 spans 16 amino acids. V dropped 1 base and J dropped 0 bases, with 10 bases sitting between them. CDR3 bases: TGCGCCAGCAGCTTGCCGTCGGGGACGAACACCGGGGAGCTGTTTTTT. This codes for CASSLPSGTNTGELFF.

The chain is built from TRBV28 and TRBJ1-5; 7 bases are a match to TRBD1. Germline CDR1 MDHEN, CDR2 SYDVKM. This CDR3 has 12 amino acids. V shed 10 bases and J 9 bases; nucleotides not matched to a gene: 9. The DNA of the CDR3 is TGTGCCACCCTACCGACAGGGCTGCCCCAGCATTTT. It is translated as CATLPTGLPQHF.

J is TRBJ2-7 and V is TRBV11-3, with D hard to call. Trimming removed 5 bases at V and 3 bases at J, with 17 bases between. The CDR3 length is 15 residues. Germline CDR1 reads SGHNT; CDR2 reads YENEEA. The CDR3 is CASSPRTRLVYEQYV. The CDR3 DNA sequence: TGTGCCAGCAGCCCAAGGACGCGCCTCGTCTACGAGCAGTACGTC.

This clone has more than one count but fewer than ten. CDR3 loop: CASSQVLTRGRQETQYF. Here the CDR3 DNA reads TGCGCCAGCAGCCAAGTATTGACCCGGGGGCGACAAGAGACCCAGTACTTC. The J gene is TRBJ2-5, the V gene TRBV4-1; D tentatively reads TRBD1 or TRBD2 (6 bases each). The germline V and J ends were trimmed by 1 base and 2 bases, with 17 bases remaining between them. The CDR3 is 17 residues long. Germline CDR1 is MGHRA and CDR2 is YSYEKL.

The rearrangement links TRBV25-1 to TRBJ1-1; 8 bases fit TRBD1. The CDR3 consists of 15 residues. CDR1 is MGHDK and CDR2 is SYGVNS in the germline V gene. V gave up 5 bases and J gave up 2 bases; unmatched junction bases: 7. The CDR3 region is CASSNPGQGNTEAFF. Written as DNA, the CDR3 is TGTGCCAGCAGTAACCCAGGACAGGGAAACACTGAAGCTTTCTTT.

The genes are TRBV30 and TRBJ1-5; D possibly corresponds to TRBD1 (5 bases). Between the trimmed V and J ends, which lost 0 bases and 4 bases, there was a span of 7 bases. The germline CDR1 and CDR2 sequences are GTSNPN and SVGIG (reference sequence). The CDR3 totals 13 residues. CDR3 in DNA: TGTGCCTGGAGTGTAGACAGTAATCAGCCCCAGCATTTT. Translated: CAWSVDSNQPQHF.

This clone occurred a few times. This chain joins TRBV19 and TRBJ2-1, with 8 bases identical to TRBD2. The junction had 7 bases not matched to a gene; V was cut back by 4 bases and J by 5 bases. This CDR3 contains 15 residues. CDR1 is LNHDA and CDR2 is SQIVND in the germline V gene (reference sequence). CDR3: CASSTPGLGNNEQFF. For the CDR3, the DNA is TGTGCCAGTAGTACCCCGGGACTAGGGAACAATGAGCAGTTCTTC. Full variable domain (remainder filled in from reference TRBV19 and TRBJ2-1): DGGITQSPKYLFRKEGQNVTLSCEQNLNHDAMYWYRQDPGQGLRLIYYSQIVNDFQKGDIAEGYSVSREKKESFPLTVTSAQKNPTAFYLCASSTPGLGNNEQFFGPGTRLTVL.

The V gene is TRBV2, the J gene TRBJ1-2; TRBD1 matches at 12 bases. CDR3 length: 15 residues. Trimming removed 6 bases from V and 2 bases from J; junction bases left unmatched: 4. Germline values: CDR1 SNHLY, CDR2 FYNNEI. CDR3 region: CASSPGTGGNYGYTF. CDR3 sequence (DNA): TGTGCCAGCAGCCCCGGGACAGGGGGCAACTATGGCTACACCTTC.

This clone has a single count. This sequence joins TRBV18 and TRBJ2-7; 8 bases are shared with TRBD1. The trim removed 2 bases at V and 3 bases at J, leaving 0 bases unmatched. This CDR3 contains 13 residues. Germline V gene data show CDR1 as KGHSH and CDR2 as LQKENI. The CDR3 spells CASSPGTGYEQYV. The CDR3, as DNA: TGTGCCAGCTCACCAGGGACAGGCTACGAGCAGTACGTC.

The chain employs TRBV29-1 and TRBJ1-4; D not certain. The germline V and J ends were trimmed by 4 bases and 0 bases, with 6 bases remaining between them. Per germline, CDR1 SQVTM and CDR2 ANQGSEA. The length of the CDR3 is 13 residues. The CDR3 nucleotides read TGCAGCGTTGGGGAACCAACTAATGAAAAACTGTTTTTT. Its translation is CSVGEPTNEKLFF.

A few counts support this clone. V and J are TRBV6-5 and TRBJ1-2, with TRBD1 matching 7 bases. The CDR3 has 14 residues. Looked up from germline, CDR1 is MNHEY and CDR2 is SVGAGI. The trim removed 0 bases at V and 7 bases at J, leaving 5 bases unmatched. As DNA, the CDR3 is TGTGCCAGCAGTTACTCGACAGGGCGGGGTGGCTACACCTTC. Translated, it gives CASSYSTGRGGYTF.

The chain recombines TRBV5-6 with TRBJ1-4; D remains unclear. With 0 bases removed from V and 0 bases from J, the gap between germline ends came to 18 bases. The CDR3 sequence is 19 residues long. The germline gives CDR1 SGHDT, CDR2 YYEEEE. In DNA, the CDR3 is TGTGCCAGCAGCTTGGCCCAAAGGTCGCGGGCTTCAACTAATGAAAAACTGTTTTTT. It is translated as CASSLAQRSRASTNEKLFF.

In this sample, this clone turned up a few times. The chain is built from TRBV2 and TRBJ2-7; 8 nucleotides match TRBD1. Germline loops: CDR1 SNHLY, CDR2 FYNNEI. The CDR3 has 16 amino acids. The trim removed 6 bases at V and 1 base at J, leaving 11 bases unmatched. CDR3 sequence: CASRLSRGRGSYEQYV. The CDR3 coding sequence is TGTGCCAGCAGACTGTCCAGGGGGCGAGGATCCTACGAGCAGTACGTC.

The chain is built from TRBV6-2 or TRBV6-3 and TRBJ1-5; 9 nucleotides match TRBD1. Germline CDR1 reads MNHEY; CDR2 reads SVGEGT. V was clipped by 5 bases and J by 0 bases; unmatched bases: 5. The CDR3 has 16 residues. The CDR3 DNA sequence: TGTGCCAGCAGTACGGGACAGGGCTATAGCAATCAGCCCCAGCATTTT. This gives the protein CASSTGQGYSNQPQHF.